These 29 T cell receptor beta chains share one sample of origin, sequenced in a study of T cell changes during pregnancy in multiple sclerosis. Sequenced by immunoSEQ multiplex PCR; TCRdb stores in-frame clones only, minus some. This repertoire shows 40,000 to 55,000 clones, roughly 93% found once; its top ten account for roughly 4.7%. This material consisted of CD8+ T cells from peripheral blood mononuclear cells, taken in the first trimester of pregnancy. The receptors come from a female donor with multiple sclerosis, enrolled in a pregnancy study.

The chain is built from TRBV28 and TRBJ2-7; TRBD2 is a possible D gene (5 bases). The ends were cut back, 1 base at V and 5 bases at J, with 6 bases in the middle. Germline values: CDR1 MDHEN, CDR2 SYDVKM. The CDR3 length is 12 residues. The CDR3 spells CASSLFGNEQYF. The CDR3 bases are TGTGCCAGCAGTTTATTCGGGAACGAGCAGTACTTC. Full variable domain (missing parts from reference TRBV28 and TRBJ2-7): DVKVTQSSRYLVKRTGEKVFLECVQDMDHENMFWYRQDPGLGLRLIYFSYDVKMKEKGDIPEGYSVSREKKERFSLILESASTNQTSMYLCASSLFGNEQYFGPGTRLTVT.

The gene calls are TRBV7-9 and TRBJ1-6, with D unclear. V lost 3 bases and J 5 bases, leaving 8 bases between the germline ends. CDR1 and CDR2 from the germline V gene are SEHNR and FQNEAQ (reference sequence). The CDR3 covers 14 residues. The CDR3 coding sequence is TGTGCCAGCAGCTTGGGCTCGGATAATTCACCCCTCCACTTT. Amino acids: CASSLGSDNSPLHF.

Concerning this clone: Other DNA sequences of this sample code for an identical CDR3. V gene TRBV7-3 combines with J gene TRBJ2-1; D not resolved. The V and J ends lost 2 bases and 4 bases respectively, with 6 bases between them. The CDR3 runs to 13 residues. CDR1 SGHTA and CDR2 FQGTGA come from the germline V gene. The CDR3 bases are TGTGCCAGCAGCTTAGGGCTGTACAATGAGCAGTTCTTC. Translated: CASSLGLYNEQFF.

The J gene is TRBJ1-2, the V gene TRBV15, with D possibly being TRBD1 (5 bases). V lost 1 base and J lost 2, with 8 bases in between. This CDR3 spans 14 amino acids. Germline assignment: CDR1 LNHNV and CDR2 YYDKDF (reference sequence). CDR3 in DNA: TGTGCCACCAGCAGAGTGGGGGGAAACTATGGCTACACCTTC. Its protein product is CATSRVGGNYGYTF.

The CDR3 protein is CASTPSGANVLTF. The CDR3 DNA reads TGTGCCAGCACTCCCTCTGGGGCCAACGTCCTGACTTTC. The chain is built from TRBV9 and TRBJ2-6; no clear D gene. The germline V gene encodes CDR1 SGDLS and CDR2 YYNGEE. The CDR3 has 13 residues. Deletions cut 6 bases from V and 0 bases from J, with 4 bases between.

The V call is TRBV29-1, the J call TRBJ2-7; 7 bases fit TRBD2. CDR1 and CDR2 from the germline V gene are SQVTM and ANQGSEA. The CDR3 consists of 14 residues. J was trimmed by 4 bases and V by 1 base; bases with no gene match: 7. CDR3 DNA: TGCAGCGTTGAAGGGCCGGGACTACAATACGAGCAGTACTTC. It translates to CSVEGPGLQYEQYF.

This chain connects TRBV6-5 to TRBJ2-1; 11 nucleotides line up with TRBD2. Germline V gives CDR1 MNHEY, CDR2 SVGAGI. The V gene end was trimmed by 5 bases and the J gene end by 2 bases; junction bases not matched to a gene: 2. The CDR3 has 15 amino acids. The CDR3 coding sequence is TGTGCCAGCAGTACTAGCGGGAGCCCCTACAATGAGCAGTTCTTC. It encodes CASSTSGSPYNEQFF.

The CDR3: CASSVDGTGNQPQHF. DNA for the CDR3: TGTGCCAGCAGCGTGGACGGGACAGGCAATCAGCCCCAGCATTTT. The J gene is TRBJ1-5, the V gene TRBV9, with 7 bases fitting TRBD1. With V trimmed by 2 bases and J by 2 bases, 4 bases remained unmatched. Germline CDR1 is SGDLS and CDR2 is YYNGEE. CDR3 length: 15 residues. Drawing the rest from reference TRBV9 and TRBJ1-5, the complete variable domain is DSGVTQTPKHLITATGQRVTLRCSPRSGDLSVYWYQQSLDQGLQFLIQYYNGEERAKGNILERFSAQQFPDLHSELNLSSLELGDSALYFCASSVDGTGNQPQHFGDGTRLSIL.

The chain carries TRBV4-1 and TRBJ2-1; TRBD1 aligns across 10 bases. This CDR3 comprises 17 residues. V lost 0 bases, J lost 9 bases, and 11 bases stayed unmatched. CDR1 and CDR2 from the germline V gene are MGHRA and YSYEKL. The CDR3 spells CASSQERTGGRMTEQFF. CDR3 DNA: TGCGCCAGCAGCCAAGAACGGACAGGGGGAAGGATGACTGAGCAGTTCTTC.

The V and J genes are TRBV19 and TRBJ1-5; D is unclear. The germline V and J ends were trimmed by 3 bases and 7 bases, with 7 bases remaining between them. Germline V gives CDR1 LNHDA, CDR2 SQIVND (reference sequence). The CDR3 length is 12 residues. CDR3 in DNA: TGTGCCAGTAGTATTTGGGAGCAGCCCCAGCATTTT. It encodes CASSIWEQPQHF.

This chain connects TRBV4-1 to TRBJ2-3; D remains ambiguous. Germline V CDR1 and CDR2: MGHRA, YSYEKL. The CDR3 consists of 13 residues. V gave up 4 bases and J gave up 6 bases, with 11 bases separating them. The DNA of the CDR3 is TGCGCCAGCAGCCCACCGAGTGAGGATACGCAGTATTTT. Its translation is CASSPPSEDTQYF.

This chain connects TRBV13 to TRBJ1-4, with 8 bases that match TRBD1. CDR1 and CDR2 (germline): PRHDT, FYEKMQ (reference sequence). V lost 4 bases, J lost 7 bases, and 5 bases stayed unmatched. CDR3 length: 14 amino acids. The CDR3 reads CASSYGQGPEKLFF. The DNA for the CDR3 is TGTGCCAGCAGCTATGGACAGGGACCTGAAAAACTGTTTTTT.

The chain joins TRBV7-6 to TRBJ1-1; D perhaps matches TRBD1 (6 bases). Trimming cost V 5 bases and J 0 bases, with 10 bases left between them. The CDR3 has 14 amino acids. The germline V gene encodes CDR1 SGHVS and CDR2 FNYEAQ. The CDR3 is CASSITGLNTEAFF. DNA of the CDR3: TGTGCCAGCAGCATAACAGGGTTGAACACTGAAGCTTTCTTT. Using reference TRBV7-6 and TRBJ1-1 for the parts outside the CDR3, the full variable domain is GAGVSQSPRYKVTKRGQDVALRCDPISGHVSLYWYRQALGQGPEFLTYFNYEAQQDKSGLPNDRFSAERPEGSISTLTIQRTEQRDSAMYRCASSITGLNTEAFFGQGTRLTVV.

This sequence joins TRBV7-8 and TRBJ1-5, with D possibly being TRBD1 (5 bases). The germline V gene has CDR1 SGHVS and CDR2 FQNEAQ. The CDR3 length is 14 residues. V was pared by 6 bases and J by 5 bases, with 14 bases between. CDR3 loop: CASSLLQGDQPQHF. In DNA form, the CDR3 reads TGTGCCAGCAGTTTACTCCAGGGCGATCAGCCCCAGCATTTT.

The chain recombines TRBV29-1 with TRBJ2-1; 8 bases agree with TRBD2. The V gene end was trimmed by 6 bases and the J gene end by 7 bases; junction bases not matched to a gene: 20. Germline assignment: CDR1 SQVTM and CDR2 ANQGSEA. The CDR3 length is 17 residues. Written as DNA, the CDR3 is TGCAGCGTGGCCCTTCGGGGCGGGAGGCTTGATAGAAATGAGCAGTTCTTC. It translates to CSVALRGGRLDRNEQFF.

A single count supports this clone. The chain combines TRBV2 with TRBJ2-3; tentative D call: TRBD2 (5 bases). Between the trimmed V and J ends, which lost 8 bases and 8 bases, there was a span of 14 bases. The CDR3 has 12 amino acids. Germline V gene lookup returns CDR1 SNHLY and CDR2 FYNNEI. The CDR3 region has the DNA TGTGCCAGCCTCGGACTGCTTGCTACGCAGTATTTT. This sequence encodes CASLGLLATQYF.

The chain couples TRBV30 to TRBJ2-7, with 11 bases identical to TRBD2. The V gene's germline CDR1 is GTSNPN and CDR2 SVGIG (reference sequence). The CDR3 runs to 20 residues. The trim removed 0 bases at V and 1 base at J, leaving 17 bases unmatched. CDR3 DNA: TGTGCCTGGAGTGTACCGGATCCGAGTAGCGGGAGGGCCAAATCCTACGAGCAGTACTTC. Translation: CAWSVPDPSSGRAKSYEQYF.

V and J are TRBV7-8 and TRBJ2-2; 7 bases align to TRBD2. Germline-derived CDR1 and CDR2 are SGHVS and FQNEAQ. With V trimmed by 5 bases and J by 1 base, 16 bases remained unmatched. This CDR3 has 19 amino acids. The CDR3 region is CASSELSAGVSENTGELFF. The CDR3 bases are TGTGCCAGCAGCGAACTTTCCGCGGGAGTCAGTGAGAACACCGGGGAGCTGTTTTTT.

The rearrangement joins TRBV5-1 to TRBJ2-7, with D possibly being TRBD1 (5 bases). The germline gives CDR1 SGHRS, CDR2 YFSETQ. The CDR3 has 15 amino acids. Trimming cost V 0 bases and J 3 bases, with 13 bases left between them. The CDR3 region has the DNA TGCGCCAGCAGCTTGGCCACACAGGTCATCTACGAGCAGTACTTC. The encoded protein is CASSLATQVIYEQYF.

This clone is categorized as medium-sized (0.01 to 0.1%). The V call is TRBV27, the J call TRBJ2-7; 10 nucleotides agree with TRBD1. V shed 6 bases, J shed 3 bases, and the junction held 5 bases outside the gene matches. This CDR3 region has 14 residues. Germline V gene data show CDR1 as MNHEY and CDR2 as SMNVEV (reference sequence). CDR3 nucleotide sequence: TGTGCCAGCAGCGAAGGGACAGGGGACTACGAGCAGTACTTC. Its translation: CASSEGTGDYEQYF.

CDR3: CASSGAGFRVEQFF. CDR3 nucleotides: TGTGCCAGCAGTGGAGCGGGGTTCAGGGTTGAGCAGTTCTTC. The chain links TRBV2 to TRBJ2-1; TRBD2 matches at 7 bases. Germline CDR1 reads SNHLY; CDR2 reads FYNNEI. J was trimmed by 9 bases and V by 4 bases; bases with no gene match: 9. The CDR3 is 14 residues long.

CDR3: CASSPRWNEQYF. CDR3 DNA: TGTGCCAGCAGCCCGCGGTGGAACGAGCAGTACTTC. The rearrangement uses TRBV7-9 and TRBJ2-7, with D uncertain. Germline V gene data show CDR1 as SEHNR and CDR2 as FQNEAQ (reference sequence). Trimming left V 5 bases short and J 5 bases short, with 10 bases between. The CDR3 is made up of 12 amino acids. Supplemented by reference TRBV7-9 and TRBJ2-7, the full variable domain reads DTGVSQNPRHKITKRGQNVTFRCDPISEHNRLYWYRQTLGQGPEFLTYFQNEAQLEKSRLLSDRFSAERPKGSFSTLEIQRTEQGDSAMYLCASSPRWNEQYFGPGTRLTVT.

A few counts support this clone. CDR3 nucleotide sequence: TGTGCCAGCAGTTTATCTGCGGACAATCAGCCCCAGCATTTT. Translation: CASSLSADNQPQHF. This chain connects TRBV27 to TRBJ1-5; no clear D gene. V was pared by 0 bases and J by 3 bases, with 6 bases between. The germline gives CDR1 MNHEY, CDR2 SMNVEV (reference sequence). The CDR3 has 14 residues.

The chain is built from TRBV2 and TRBJ2-7, with 9 bases lining up with TRBD1. The CDR3 covers 18 residues. V shed 2 bases and J 2 bases; nucleotides not matched to a gene: 13. Germline V gene sequence: CDR1 SNHLY, CDR2 FYNNEI. The CDR3 coding sequence is TGTGCCAGCAGTGAACCGGGACAGGGCTCAACATTTGCCTACGAGCAGTACTTC. The encoded protein is CASSEPGQGSTFAYEQYF.

The chain links TRBV9 to TRBJ2-7; TRBD1 aligns across 8 bases. With 4 bases clipped from V and 3 bases from J, the junction kept 9 bases outside the gene matches. CDR1 and CDR2 (germline): SGDLS, YYNGEE. The CDR3 consists of 15 residues. The CDR3 coding sequence is TGTGCCAGCAGCCCACGCCGGGACAGGCACTACGAGCAGTACTTC. This sequence encodes CASSPRRDRHYEQYF.

The chain carries TRBV7-2 and TRBJ1-1, with a possible D match to TRBD1 (6 bases). The CDR3 extends over 13 amino acids. The germline V and J ends were trimmed by 5 bases and 11 bases, with 18 bases remaining between them. Germline V lookup: CDR1 SGHTA, CDR2 FQGNSA. CDR3 amino acids: CASSPTVGRGAFF. CDR3 in DNA: TGTGCCAGCAGCCCCACCGTTGGCAGGGGTGCTTTCTTT.

The rearrangement uses TRBV7-7 and TRBJ2-1; 7 bases align to TRBD2. V dropped 2 bases and J dropped 7; count of bases not matched to a gene: 8. Germline V gives CDR1 SSHAT, CDR2 FNYEAQ (reference sequence). CDR3 size: 15 residues. CDR3 bases: TGTGCCAGCAGCTTACGGATCGGCGGGGGAAATGAGCAGTTCTTC. Its translation: CASSLRIGGGNEQFF.

Comments on this clone: Other nucleotide sequences in the sample specify the same CDR3. The chain recombines TRBV19 with TRBJ1-1, with D unclear. The CDR3 totals 13 residues. Between the trimmed V and J ends, which lost 2 bases and 0 bases, there was a span of 4 bases. CDR1 and CDR2 (germline): LNHDA, SQIVND (reference sequence). This chain's CDR3 is CASSISLNTEAFF. CDR3 bases: TGTGCCAGTAGTATATCTCTGAACACTGAAGCTTTCTTT.

This chain uses TRBV2 with TRBJ2-1; TRBD2 matches 10 bases. The junction had 7 bases not matched to a gene; V was cut back by 6 bases and J by 8 bases. Germline V gene data show CDR1 as SNHLY and CDR2 as FYNNEI. This CDR3 comprises 14 residues. The CDR3 nucleotides are TGTGCCAGCAGGATTTCCGGGACTAGCGATGAGCAGTTCTTC. It encodes CASRISGTSDEQFF.